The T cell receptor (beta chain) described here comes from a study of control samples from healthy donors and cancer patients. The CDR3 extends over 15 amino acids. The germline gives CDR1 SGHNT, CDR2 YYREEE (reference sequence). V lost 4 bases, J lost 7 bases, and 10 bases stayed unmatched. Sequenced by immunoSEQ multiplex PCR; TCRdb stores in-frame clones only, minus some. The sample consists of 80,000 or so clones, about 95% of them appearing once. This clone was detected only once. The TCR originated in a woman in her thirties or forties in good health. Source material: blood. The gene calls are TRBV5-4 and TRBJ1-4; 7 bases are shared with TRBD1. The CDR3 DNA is TGTGCCAGCAGCCGCACAGGGGATTCGAGTGAAAAACTGTTTTTT. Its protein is CASSRTGDSSEKLFF.